This paragraph covers one T cell receptor beta chain sequence. Its antigen is currently unknown. The Oncomine TCR Beta short-read assay was what sequenced the DNA obtained from cultured CD4+ T cells. Genomic DNA was isolated from CD4+ T cells that had been cultured. MiXCR, run by TCRdb on the PCR reads, gives a single entry per CDR3 protein. The table includes about 21,000 distinct CDR3 sequences, roughly 50% detected once. This entry is derived from a study of vaccination and CD4 T cells after COVID-19. Study in general: SARS-CoV-2 positivity in convalescent patients was established by nasal swab PCR; nine had mild and one severe disease. Cells received overlapping spike peptides from SARS-CoV-2, HCoV-NL63, HCoV-OC43 and HCoV-229E as stimulation.

Time point reported: late sampling 161 to 241 days after vaccination in a few convalescent patients. Described treatment: roughly 11-day PBMC culture with coronavirus spike peptide pools or control peptides (ViraFEST assay). ViraFEST expanded antigen-specific T cells with peptide pools, then sequenced TCRs. The CDR3 totals 12 residues. Germline-derived CDR1 and CDR2 are MNHEY and SVGEGT. V shed 2 bases and J shed 3 bases, with 4 bases lying between them. This clonotype was obtained from a human donor who had recovered from COVID-19. The source was CD4+ T cells from blood, cultured in vitro, collected about 7 months after SARS-CoV-2 vaccination. The chain joins TRBV6-2 or TRBV6-3 to TRBJ1-2; D ambiguous. The CDR3 DNA reads as TGTGCCAGCAGTTACACCGACTATGGCTACACCTTC. Residues: CASSYTDYGYTF.